Each of the 8 T cell receptor beta chains below was sequenced from the same sample in a study of neurological immune-mediated disorders (dated by TCRdb to between 2017 and 2020). The library came from 5' RACE. The sequencer was an Illumina HiSeq 2500. The public reads were reprocessed in TCRdb via fastp at Q25 and MiXCR, keeping in-frame beta chains. Duplicate CDR3 protein sequences are folded into a single record with the most common DNA and genes. For this sample the table gives tens of thousands of distinct CDR3 sequences, of which 5% to 6% were detected only once. The top ten clones comprise 2.2% of the sample. Sequenced material: PBMCs. These receptors all stem from a young woman with multiple sclerosis.

The genes are TRBV5-1 and TRBJ1-1; D is uncertain. From germline, CDR1 is SGHRS and CDR2 YFSETQ. The V gene lost 3 bases and the J gene lost 7 bases, with 10 bases spanning the gap. CDR3 length: 12 residues. CDR3 sequence reads: CASSSQGSEAFF. CDR3 coding DNA: TGCGCCAGCAGCTCGCAAGGAAGTGAAGCTTTCTTT.

This clonotype was found a few times. This chain uses TRBV29-1 with TRBJ2-1; D is possibly TRBD1 (6 bases). The CDR3 sequence is 15 residues long. Trimming pared 0 bases from V and 7 bases from J, leaving 16 bases between. The germline V gene encodes CDR1 SQVTM and CDR2 ANQGSEA. CDR3 loop: CSVEDLGGLGNEQFF. CDR3 bases: TGCAGCGTTGAAGATCTTGGGGGCCTGGGGAATGAGCAGTTCTTC.

This clonotype was found many times. J is TRBJ2-5 and V is TRBV20-1, with TRBD2 matching 7 bases. This CDR3 has 14 amino acids. V lost 1 base and J lost 5; bases outside the gene matches: 7. Looked up from germline, CDR1 is DFQATT and CDR2 is SNEGSKA (reference sequence). The CDR3 loop is CSARARGVLETQYF. In nucleotides, the CDR3 is TGCAGTGCTAGAGCCCGGGGGGTGTTGGAGACCCAGTACTTC.

This clonotype was seen a few times. The chain recombines TRBV20-1 with TRBJ2-3, with 12 nucleotides matching TRBD2. The V gene's germline CDR1 is DFQATT and CDR2 SNEGSKA (reference sequence). Trimming removed 3 bases from V and 4 bases from J; junction bases left unmatched: 5. This CDR3 comprises 15 residues. The CDR3 DNA sequence: TGCAGTGCTAGCCTACTAGCGGGAGGTTCAGATACGCAGTATTTT. Translation: CSASLLAGGSDTQYF.

Many counts were recorded for this clonotype. This sequence joins TRBV14 and TRBJ2-2, with a weak D call TRBD1 (5 bases). V lost 4 bases and J 1 base, leaving 10 bases between the germline ends. From germline, CDR1 is SGHDN and CDR2 FVKESK. CDR3 length: 15 residues. The CDR3 sequence: CASSPDTKNTGELFF. The DNA of the CDR3 is TGTGCCAGCAGCCCGGACACGAAGAACACCGGGGAGCTGTTTTTT.

This clonotype was seen at least ten times. The chain couples TRBV7-9 to TRBJ1-5; no definite D call. Between the trimmed V and J ends, which lost 1 base and 9 bases, there was a span of 13 bases. Germline values: CDR1 SEHNR, CDR2 FQNEAQ (reference sequence). The CDR3 covers 14 residues. The chain's CDR3 is CASSLGYVELPQHF. In DNA, the CDR3 is TGTGCCAGCAGCTTAGGTTACGTGGAACTGCCCCAGCATTTT.

In its sample, this clonotype was seen many times. The chain couples TRBV7-6 to TRBJ1-5; D remains unclear. Germline V gene data show CDR1 as SGHVS and CDR2 as FNYEAQ. The V end was cut by 6 bases, the J end by 4 bases, with 7 bases between. This CDR3 comprises 12 residues. The chain's CDR3 is CASSGLNQPQHF. CDR3 nucleotide sequence: TGTGCCAGCAGTGGGCTTAATCAGCCCCAGCATTTT.

This clonotype turned up a few times. The V gene is TRBV6-2 or TRBV6-3, the J gene TRBJ2-2; perhaps TRBD1 as D (5 bases). The length of the CDR3 is 16 residues. CDR1 and CDR2 from the germline V gene are MNHEY and SVGEGT. Deletions cut 6 bases from V and 3 bases from J, with 17 bases between. The chain's CDR3 is CASSPRAVLDTGELFF. CDR3 coding DNA: TGTGCCAGCAGCCCCAGGGCGGTGTTAGACACCGGGGAGCTGTTTTTT.